This TCR beta chain was captured in a study of STAT3 mutations in large granular lymphocyte leukemia. Study-wide background: 40% of treated T-LGLL patients showed hematologic response to immunosuppression. Whole-study findings and limits: At least one immunodominant TCR beta clonotype appeared in every T-cell large granular lymphocyte leukemia patient. Some patients had dominant TCR clones larger than their STAT3 mutant burden. After therapy, 6 of 18 patients switched clonotypes, all new clones STAT3 wild type.

CDR1 is SGHAT and CDR2 is FQNNGV in the germline V gene. This CDR3 contains 15 residues. Losses at the gene ends were 2 bases for V and 7 bases for J; bases not matched to a gene: 5. The table came from immunoSEQ multiplex PCR; TCRdb's copy has only in-frame clones and leaves some out. The repertoire holds about 15,000 clones, with almost 85% as singletons. In regard to this clone: Antigen specificity is unknown.

This TCR derives from a man over 45 with T-cell large granular lymphocyte leukemia. Some clones in this sample may be carry-over from other donors' samples. V is TRBV11-2 and J is TRBJ1-4; TRBD1 agrees at 9 bases. Specimen: peripheral blood mononuclear cells. CDR3 bases: TGTGCCAGCAGCTTATCGACAGGGGGAGGTGAAAAACTGTTTTTT. As protein: CASSLSTGGGEKLFF.